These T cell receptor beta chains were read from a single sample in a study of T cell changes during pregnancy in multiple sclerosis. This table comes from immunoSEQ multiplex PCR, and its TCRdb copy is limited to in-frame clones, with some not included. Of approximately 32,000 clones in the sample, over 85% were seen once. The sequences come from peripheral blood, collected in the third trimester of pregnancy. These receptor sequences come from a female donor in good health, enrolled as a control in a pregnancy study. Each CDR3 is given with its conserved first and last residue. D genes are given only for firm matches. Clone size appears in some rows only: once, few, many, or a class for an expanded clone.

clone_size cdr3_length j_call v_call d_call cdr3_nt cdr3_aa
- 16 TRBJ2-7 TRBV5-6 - TGTGCCAGCAGCTCGCCCATACAGGTTGGATTGGGCGAGCAGTACTTC CASSSPIQVGLGEQYF
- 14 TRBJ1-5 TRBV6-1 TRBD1 TGTGCCAGCAGGGACAGGGAAGGGGGCCAGCCCCAGCATTTT CASRDREGGQPQHF
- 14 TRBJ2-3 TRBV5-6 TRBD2 TGTGCCAGCAGCCTAAGCGGGGTGGCAGATACGCAGTATTTT CASSLSGVADTQYF
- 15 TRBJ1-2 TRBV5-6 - TGTGCCAGCAGCTTGACGGCGGGGATTAACTATGGCTACACCTTC CASSLTAGINYGYTF
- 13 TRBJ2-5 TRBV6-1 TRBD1 TGTGCCAGCAGTTCGGACAGGGTGGAGACCCAGTACTTC CASSSDRVETQYF
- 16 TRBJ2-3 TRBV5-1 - TGCGCCAGCAGCTTGGTGGGAACAGGGTCCACAGATACGCAGTATTTT CASSLVGTGSTDTQYF
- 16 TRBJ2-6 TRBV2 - TGTGCCAGCAGTGAAAACTTAGCCTCTGGGGCCAACGTCCTGACTTTC CASSENLASGANVLTF
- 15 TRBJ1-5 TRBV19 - TGTGCCAGTAGTATAGACCGATCGGGGTTCCAGCCCCAGCATTTT CASSIDRSGFQPQHF
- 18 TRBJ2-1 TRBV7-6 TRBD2 TGTGCCAGCAGCTTAGCGACGCCTAGCGGGAGCTCCTACAATGAGCAGTTCTTC CASSLATPSGSSYNEQFF
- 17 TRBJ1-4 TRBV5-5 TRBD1 TGTGCCAGCAGCTCCGCGGACAGGGGCCTGGAGAATGAAAAACTGTTTTTT CASSSADRGLENEKLFF
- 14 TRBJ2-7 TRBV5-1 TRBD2 TGCGCCAGCAGTCCAGCGGGAGGGAACTACGAGCAGTACTTC CASSPAGGNYEQYF
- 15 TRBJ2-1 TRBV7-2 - TGTGCCAGCAGCTTAATTCACAACGTTTACAATGAGCAGTTCTTC CASSLIHNVYNEQFF
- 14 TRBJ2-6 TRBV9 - TGTGCCAGCAGCGGAGGCTCCGGGGCCAACGTCCTGACTTTC CASSGGSGANVLTF
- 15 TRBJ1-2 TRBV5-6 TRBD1 TGTGCCAGCAGCTCGGGGACAGGGGCTAACTATGGCTACACCTTC CASSSGTGANYGYTF
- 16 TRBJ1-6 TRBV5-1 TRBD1 TGCGCCAGCAGCTTAGCCGGGACAGCCCCTAATTCACCCCTCCACTTT CASSLAGTAPNSPLHF
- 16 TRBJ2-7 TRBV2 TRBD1 TGTGCCAGCAGTGAAGGGTACAGGGGGGACCCCTACGAGCAGTACTTC CASSEGYRGDPYEQYF
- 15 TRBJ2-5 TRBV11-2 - TGTGCCAGCAGCTTAGGTGGAGTTTCCCAAGAGACCCAGTACTTC CASSLGGVSQETQYF
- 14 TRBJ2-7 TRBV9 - TGTGCCAGCAGCGTACTCGCGAGCTCCTACGAGCAGTACTTC CASSVLASSYEQYF
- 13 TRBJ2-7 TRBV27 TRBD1 TGTGCCAGCAGTTTCGGACAGGGTTACGAGCAGTACTTC CASSFGQGYEQYF
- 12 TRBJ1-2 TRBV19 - TGTGCCAGTAGATACTCGGGCTATGGCTACACCTTC CASRYSGYGYTF
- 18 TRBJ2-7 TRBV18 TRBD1 TGTGCCAGCTCGGCCTTATCTTCTTCCGGGACAGGCCTCTACGAGCAGTACTTC CASSALSSSGTGLYEQYF
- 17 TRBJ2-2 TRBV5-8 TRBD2 TGTGCCAGCAGCAGGTGGACTAGCGGGGTAGGCACCGGGGAGCTGTTTTTT CASSRWTSGVGTGELFF
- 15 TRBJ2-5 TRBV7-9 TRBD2 TGTGCCATAGGGACTAGCGGGGTGGAGGGAGAGACCCAGTACTTC CAIGTSGVEGETQYF
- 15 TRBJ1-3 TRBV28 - TGTGCCAGCAGTTTCACAGCTTCTTCTGGAAACACCATATATTTT CASSFTASSGNTIYF
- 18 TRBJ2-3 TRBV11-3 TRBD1 TGTGCCAGCAGCTCGGGACAGGGCTCGACCGAGGGCACAGATACGCAGTATTTT CASSSGQGSTEGTDTQYF
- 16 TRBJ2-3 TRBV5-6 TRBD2 TGTGCCAGCAGCTTGGGAGGCAGCGGGGGTACAGATACGCAGTATTTT CASSLGGSGGTDTQYF
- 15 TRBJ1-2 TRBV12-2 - TGTGCAAGTTTCAGGGAAGGGGGTTATAACTATGGCTACACCTTC CASFREGGYNYGYTF
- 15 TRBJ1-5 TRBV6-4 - TGTGCCAGCAGTGACGACACCCACCGTGGGCAGCCCCAGCATTTT CASSDDTHRGQPQHF
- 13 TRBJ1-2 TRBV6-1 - TGTGCCAGCAGTGGGGGAAACAGGGTTGGCTACACCTTC CASSGGNRVGYTF
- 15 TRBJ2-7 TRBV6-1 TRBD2 TGTGCCAGCAGTGAAGAGGGAGGGAGTTCGGACGAGCAGTACTTC CASSEEGGSSDEQYF
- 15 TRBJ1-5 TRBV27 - TGTGCCAGCAGTTTATCGCAGTATAGCAATCAGCCCCAGCATTTT CASSLSQYSNQPQHF
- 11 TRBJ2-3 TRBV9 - TGTGCCAGCAGCGCGACAGATACGCAGTATTTT CASSATDTQYF
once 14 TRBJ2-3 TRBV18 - TGTGCCAGCTCACCAGTTAAGGGGACAGATACGCAGTATTTT CASSPVKGTDTQYF
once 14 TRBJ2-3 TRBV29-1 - TGCAGCGTTGTAAGCCCTGCTAGCACAGATACGCAGTATTTT CSVVSPASTDTQYF
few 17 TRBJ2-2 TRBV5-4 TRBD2 TGTGCCAGCAGCTTGGACGCTAGCGGGAGTCTAGCCGGGGAGCTGTTTTTT CASSLDASGSLAGELFF
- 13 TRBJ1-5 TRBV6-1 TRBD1 TGTGCCAGCAGTGAAACAGGGGTCGACCCCCAGCATTTT CASSETGVDPQHF